The rows below give T cell receptor beta chains drawn from one sample of a study of vaccination effects on CD4 cells after COVID-19. The antigens these receptors bind are not known. The assay was immunoSEQ multiplex PCR, and TCRdb's table has in-frame clones only and misses some. The table has tens of thousands of clones, 65% to 80% seen once. The sample was CD4+ T cells from PBMCs cultured with HIV peptides, taken before COVID-19 vaccination. The origin of the receptors is a human donor who had a prior SARS-CoV-2 infection. CDR3s include the opening cysteine and the closing phenylalanine or tryptophan. Fields, in order: V gene, J gene, CDR3 protein.

TRBV4-1,TRBJ2-3,CASSLSKISSRLAGDSTDTQYF
TRBV6-1,TRBJ2-7,CASSAATVRRYYEQYF
TRBV2,TRBJ1-4,CASRPTGGKLFF
TRBV2,TRBJ2-3,CASSEARGPRTDTQYF
TRBV23-1,TRBJ1-2,CASSQSLCDDPHGYTF
TRBV18,TRBJ2-7,CASSSGPWSYEQYF
TRBV7-8,TRBJ2-3,CASSPIAGGWYF
TRBV28,TRBJ1-6,CASSTLGTGKNSPLHF
TRBV7-8,TRBJ2-7,CASSLAGTSAYEQYF
TRBV4-2,TRBJ2-5,CASSQVVLAETQYF
TRBV7-6,TRBJ2-6,CASSVQSSGANVLTF
TRBV27,TRBJ2-3,CASSLRGTDTQYF
TRBV11-2,TRBJ1-2,CASSLVRASLYGYTF
TRBV6-5,TRBJ2-3,CASSYAGTGSYTQYF
TRBV3-1/TRBV3-2,TRBJ1-6,CASSQALPSPLHF
TRBV7-2,TRBJ1-6,CASSSPGTGIRNSPLHF
TRBV4-2,TRBJ2-5,CASSQEPFQETQYF
TRBV7-2,TRBJ1-2,CASSPAPPTSYGYTF
TRBV28,TRBJ1-2,CASSLLEVGGSAGGYTF
TRBV5-1,TRBJ2-7,CASRIGLAGEQYF
TRBV3-1/TRBV3-2,TRBJ1-2,CASSREWGGHFGYTF
TRBV5-1,TRBJ2-3,CASSLGRTGASTDTQYF
TRBV11-3,TRBJ2-1,CASSLGQISSEEQFF
TRBV19,TRBJ1-5,CAISQLGKGNQPQHF
TRBV7-9,TRBJ2-6,CASTYLLGGLSGANVLTF
TRBV28,TRBJ1-5,CASSFTTVYQPQHF
TRBV2,TRBJ2-5,CASSDGTELQETQYF
TRBV9,TRBJ2-7,CASSGGPDSFYEQYF
TRBV5-4,TRBJ2-3,CASSWGLAGAQRGTDTQYF
TRBV27,TRBJ1-2,CASRIRAFYGYTF
TRBV15,TRBJ1-2,CATSRDIGGFGYTF
TRBV28,TRBJ2-3,CASSLSGRATDTQYF
TRBV7-3,TRBJ1-1,CASSLRGSTEAFF
TRBV7-9,TRBJ1-2,CASSLSPVNYGYTF
TRBV7-2,TRBJ1-6,CASSSNLDGPLHF
TRBV3-1/TRBV3-2,TRBJ2-1,CASSQDVRRGSWNNEQFF
TRBV4-1,TRBJ2-7,CASSRGGLAGGGQYF
TRBV12-3/TRBV12-4,TRBJ2-2,CASSSQSGELFF
TRBV19,TRBJ2-5,CASSTRGAPGTETQYF
TRBV7-3,TRBJ1-2,CASSTGTAYGYTF
TRBV12-3/TRBV12-4,TRBJ2-7,CASSFEQGGEQYF
TRBV3-1/TRBV3-2,TRBJ2-1,CASSQARLAGRNEQFF